The TCR beta chain described here comes from a study of blood T cell repertoires in COVID-19 (TCRdb year 2020). The study in broad terms: Samples from collaborators originated in the United States, Italy and Spain and spanned both the acute and convalescent phases of COVID-19. The prospective study material was composed of cDNA or gDNA derived from T cells, B-cell-depleted T cells, or PBMCs. The dataset comprised deeply sampled blood TCRbeta repertoires from subjects exposed to, actively infected with, or recovered from COVID-19. The repertoires were released in a freely available public database intended as a resource for research on the immune response to SARS-CoV-2. The samples were drawn from two sources: the first 160 participants of the ongoing ImmuneRACE study, and 950 to 1,500 subjects contributed by 6 global collaborators. Sample metadata almost always included a de-identified subject ID, COVID-19 status, age in years and sex. Where HLA class I and class II types were available, the types were taken from metadata supplied by the sample provider, not from assay-based typing.

On this clone: What this receptor recognizes is not known. The input lacks base qualities; no much larger clone sits a single base away.

Participants in the prospective study were aged roughly 18 to 95 years, lived in some 24 United States geographic areas, and enrolled through a virtual design. Cohort assignment in the prospective study relied on participant-reported clinical history from a screening survey and a study questionnaire. For ImmuneRACE Cohort 3, a participant was defined as recovered based on two consecutive negative NP/OP PCR tests, clearance by a healthcare professional, or resolution of symptoms. Mobile phlebotomists in the prospective study collected whole blood, serum and a nasopharyngeal or oropharyngeal swab from every participant. Participants in the prospective study had the option to provide additional blood draws and questionnaires over an approximately 2-month period. Before DNA extraction, prospective study blood samples were shipped either frozen or at room temperature. TCRbeta CDR3 regions were amplified from genomic DNA by means of the immunoSEQ Assay, a bias-controlled multiplex PCR. The original pipeline was this. The number of nucleated cells in each sample was estimated by amplification of reference gene primers within the assay. Sequence reads were collapsed and filtered to measure the absolute abundance of every unique TCRbeta CDR3 rearrangement. For each sample, productive Simpson clonality was calculated as the square root of Simpson's diversity index over productive rearrangements. Imported from immuneACCESS, the table was reduced by TCRdb to in-frame sequences with V and J called. These copies leave out some clones; in studies compared against another copy, an unresolved V gene accounts for under half, and the cause of the remainder is not known. The DNA gave D and trimming, while V, J and clone size come from that table. In all, the sample holds around 480,000 clones, and approximately 90% of those were seen once. The ten biggest clones cover 0.7% of the sample.

General study outcomes and caveats: Clinical and demographic metadata were provided uncurated, with the amount varying by source and participant.

Compared with germline, V lacks 1 base and J lacks 5 bases; bases without a gene match: 5. The CDR3 runs 15 residues from the cysteine to the phenylalanine. The CDR3 DNA has 45 bases and is translated from base 1. CDR1 and CDR2 (SEHNR, FQNEAQ) derive from the germline V gene (reference sequence). Sequencing was carried out using PBMCs or T cells enriched from blood (not recorded which). This clonotype was obtained from a woman aged 18-29 years who had recovered from COVID-19. The chain employs TRBV7-9 and TRBJ2-7; 10 central nucleotides agree with TRBD2. The nucleotide sequence reads as follows: TGTGCCAGCAGCTTAGTGGGACTAGCGCAAGACGAGCAGTACTTC. The translation is CASSLVGLAQDEQYF.